These 30 T cell receptor beta chains were all obtained from the same sample, sequenced in a study of vaccination effects on CD4 cells after COVID-19. Antigens of these TCRs are unknown. ViraFEST expansion of antigen-specific CD4+ T cells with viral peptide pools preceded sequencing. Culture lasted roughly 9 days before CD4+ T cell isolation. All vaccine recipients tested negative for nucleocapsid antibodies and had never contracted SARS-CoV-2 infection. Profiling relied on immunoSEQ multiplex PCR, and the TCRdb table lists in-frame clones only, not all of them. Among 74,000 or so clones listed, roughly 80% were seen once. The sample was CD4+ T cells from PBMCs cultured with SARS-CoV-2 spike peptides, taken before COVID-19 vaccination. The source is a human donor who received a COVID-19 vaccine.

The chain carries TRBV5-6 and TRBJ1-1; 8 bases line up with TRBD1. Germline V gene lookup returns CDR1 SGHDT and CDR2 YYEEEE. This CDR3 is built from 13 residues. The J segment lost 4 bases and the V segment lost 3 bases, leaving 2 bases of the junction unmatched. The CDR3 DNA is TGTGCCAGCAGCTCCACAGGGGGCACTGAAGCTTTCTTT. Protein: CASSSTGGTEAFF.

This clone has just one count. The rearrangement links TRBV5-1 to TRBJ1-3, with unresolved D. Germline V gives CDR1 SGHRS, CDR2 YFSETQ. V lost 0 bases, J lost 3 bases, and 13 bases lay in between. The CDR3 totals 16 residues. In DNA, the CDR3 is TGCGCCAGCAGCTTGGGACTTCCTCTAGGTGGAAACACCATATATTTT. Translating gives CASSLGLPLGGNTIYF.

The J gene is TRBJ2-4, the V gene TRBV19, with 7 nucleotides matching TRBD1. The V segment lost 6 bases and the J segment 1 base; nucleotides outside the gene matches: 12. The CDR3 totals 17 residues. Germline CDR1 is LNHDA and CDR2 is SQIVND (reference sequence). CDR3 loop: CASSTSGTVGAKNIQYF. The CDR3 nucleotides are TGTGCCAGTAGCACCTCCGGGACAGTTGGGGCCAAAAACATTCAGTACTTC.

The chain is built from TRBV6-6 and TRBJ1-1; D not resolved. The CDR3 has 12 amino acids. V lost 1 base and J lost 2, with 2 bases in between. Germline V gene lookup returns CDR1 MNHNY and CDR2 SVGAGI (reference sequence). CDR3 amino acids: CASSYFNTEAFF. The CDR3 region has the DNA TGTGCCAGCAGTTACTTTAACACTGAAGCTTTCTTT.

The CDR3 DNA reads TGTGCCAGCAGCAAACAGGGGAAGGGGAAAGAGACCCAGTACTTC. The encoded protein is CASSKQGKGKETQYF. The chain is built from TRBV28 and TRBJ2-5; TRBD1 matches at 7 bases. CDR3 length equals 15 residues. V was pared by 6 bases and J by 3 bases, with 10 bases of the junction left unmatched. Germline CDR1 is MDHEN and CDR2 is SYDVKM.

The chain has TRBV5-1 and TRBJ2-5, with 9 bases fitting TRBD2. Germline V lookup: CDR1 SGHRS, CDR2 YFSETQ. V was clipped by 4 bases and J by 7 bases; unmatched bases: 17. The CDR3 is 17 residues long. The CDR3 DNA sequence: TGCGCCAGCAGCCAGACTCCGGCTAGCGGGGCCATAGGGACCCAGTACTTC. This encodes CASSQTPASGAIGTQYF.

CDR3 nucleotide sequence: TGTGCCAGCAGTTACGATCCGGGAGGCACCACTGAAGCTTTCTTT. Its protein is CASSYDPGGTTEAFF. This chain uses TRBV6-5 with TRBJ1-1, with D hard to call. V was pared by 2 bases and J by 4 bases, with 14 bases between. CDR3 size: 15 residues. Germline lookup yields CDR1 MNHEY and CDR2 SVGAGI.

This rearrangement joins TRBV6-5 to TRBJ2-1, with D perhaps TRBD1 (6 bases). The CDR3 has 14 amino acids. V was clipped by 7 bases and J by 5 bases, with 15 bases between them. The germline V gene has CDR1 MNHEY and CDR2 SVGAGI. DNA of the CDR3: TGTGCCAGCACCCGGAGGAACAGGGACAATGAGCAGTTCTTC. Amino acid sequence: CASTRRNRDNEQFF.

The V and J genes are TRBV19 and TRBJ1-6; D unresolved. V lost 1 base and J 7 bases, leaving 5 bases between the germline ends. Germline-derived CDR1 and CDR2 are LNHDA and SQIVND (reference sequence). CDR3 length: 13 amino acids. DNA of the CDR3: TGTGCCAGTAGTATAGGGAGGAATTCACCCCTCCACTTT. This gives the protein CASSIGRNSPLHF.

The chain links TRBV29-1 to TRBJ1-1, with 8 positions matching TRBD1. The V and J ends lost 6 bases and 1 base, in that order; junction bases with no gene match: 7. This CDR3 is 14 amino acids long. The germline CDR1 and CDR2 sequences are SQVTM and ANQGSEA. CDR3 amino acids: CSVKLDRANTEAFF. In nucleotides, the CDR3 is TGCAGCGTAAAACTGGACAGGGCGAACACTGAAGCTTTCTTT.

Only a few counts were recorded for this clone. The V and J genes are TRBV2 and TRBJ1-5; 8 bases are shared with TRBD1. V was clipped by 6 bases and J by 6 bases; unmatched bases: 10. CDR3 length: 15 amino acids. Germline V gene data show CDR1 as SNHLY and CDR2 as FYNNEI. The CDR3 nucleotides are TGTGCCAGCAGGTTGACAGGGGATTTCTCTCAGCCCCAGCATTTT. Translating it yields CASRLTGDFSQPQHF.

For the CDR3, the DNA is TGTGCCAGTCCCAGGAAATTAGCTGAAGCTTTCTTT. Translating gives CASPRKLAEAFF. V gene TRBV21-1 combines with J gene TRBJ1-1; the listed D gene, TRBD1, was not tested against the DNA. TRBV21-1 is a known pseudogene. The CDR3 covers 12 residues.

This clone was counted a few times. V gene TRBV14 combines with J gene TRBJ2-5, with TRBD2 as a possible D gene (6 bases). V was pared by 1 base and J by 5 bases, with 11 bases between. The germline CDR1 and CDR2 sequences are SGHDN and FVKESK. The CDR3 extends over 14 amino acids. CDR3 protein: CASSQVRGLETQYF. CDR3 coding DNA: TGTGCCAGCAGCCAAGTGCGGGGCTTGGAGACCCAGTACTTC.

CDR3 region: CASSLAGTDTQYF. The CDR3 nucleotides read TGTGCCAGCAGCTTGGCGGGCACAGATACGCAGTATTTT. The chain employs TRBV5-6 and TRBJ2-3; D gene uncertain. This CDR3 is built from 13 residues. V lost 0 bases and J 1 base, leaving 3 bases between the germline ends. Germline V gene sequence: CDR1 SGHDT, CDR2 YYEEEE.

The chain uses TRBV25-1 and TRBJ2-3, with TRBD2 identical over 8 bases. CDR3 length: 14 residues. J was trimmed by 2 bases and V by 7 bases; bases with no gene match: 5. Looked up from germline, CDR1 is MGHDK and CDR2 is SYGVNS. The CDR3 sequence: CASTLAGPTDTQYF. In nucleotides, the CDR3 is TGTGCCAGCACCTTAGCGGGGCCCACAGATACGCAGTATTTT.

The chain recombines TRBV15 with TRBJ1-1, with 7 bases fitting TRBD1. After removal of 5 bases from V and 2 bases from J, the junction contained 11 bases not matched to a gene. Looked up from germline, CDR1 is LNHNV and CDR2 is YYDKDF (reference sequence). This CDR3 contains 16 residues. CDR3 region: CATSPRRTGANTEAFF. The DNA for the CDR3 is TGTGCCACCAGCCCACGGAGGACAGGAGCCAACACTGAAGCTTTCTTT.

The chain's CDR3 is CASSEGGFLNTEAFF. The CDR3 DNA is TGTGCCAGCAGTGAAGGGGGATTCTTGAACACTGAAGCTTTCTTT. The rearrangement links TRBV25-1 to TRBJ1-1; possibly TRBD1 for D (5 bases). In germline, CDR1 is MGHDK, CDR2 SYGVNS. Trimming left V 2 bases short and J 0 bases short, with 10 bases between. The CDR3 extends over 15 amino acids.

This chain connects TRBV6-2 or TRBV6-3 to TRBJ2-7; no reliable D call. This CDR3 spans 14 amino acids. Deletions cut 6 bases from V and 6 bases from J, with 18 bases between. Germline loops: CDR1 MNHEY, CDR2 SVGEGT. The DNA of the CDR3 is TGTGCCAGCAGCCACTGGCGACCGTCCAGCGAGCAGTACGTC. It codes for CASSHWRPSSEQYV.

The chain couples TRBV12-5 to TRBJ1-3; 11 bases line up with TRBD1. V lost 1 base to trimming and J lost 1 base; unmatched junction nucleotides: 3. Germline V gene sequence: CDR1 LGHNT, CDR2 FRNRAP. There are 17 residues in the CDR3. CDR3 DNA sequence: TGTGCTAGTGGTTTGGGGACAGGGGGCAATTCTGGAAACACCATATATTTT. It specifies CASGLGTGGNSGNTIYF.

In its sample, this clone was seen a few times. The chain couples TRBV4-2 to TRBJ1-6, with D perhaps TRBD1 (6 bases). Germline CDR1 LGHNA, CDR2 YNFKEQ. CDR3 length: 14 amino acids. V was shortened by 6 bases and J by 8 bases, with 14 bases between the two germline ends. The DNA of the CDR3 is TGTGCCAGCAGTCTACAGGGTTCATATTCACCCCTCCACTTT. Translated: CASSLQGSYSPLHF.

This clone was observed a single time. The chain has TRBV6-5 and TRBJ1-1; 9 nucleotides align to TRBD1. V dropped 6 bases and J dropped 7; count of bases not matched to a gene: 9. Germline CDR1 reads MNHEY; CDR2 reads SVGAGI. The CDR3 extends over 14 amino acids. CDR3 sequence: CASRDTGGRGEAFF. CDR3 sequence (DNA): TGTGCCAGCAGGGATACAGGGGGCAGGGGTGAAGCTTTCTTT.

V gene TRBV3-1 (or the pseudogene TRBV3-2) combines with J gene TRBJ1-2, with D unresolved. From germline, CDR1 is LGHDT and CDR2 YNNKEL (reference sequence). Trimming left V 4 bases short and J 4 bases short, with 13 bases between. The CDR3 consists of 14 residues. This CDR3 is CASSPGSGVYGYTF. CDR3 DNA sequence: TGTGCCAGCAGCCCGGGTTCCGGTGTCTATGGCTACACCTTC.

The chain combines TRBV12-5 with TRBJ1-1; no clear D gene. The CDR3 extends over 13 amino acids. Trimming removed 2 bases at V and 2 bases at J, with 6 bases between. The germline V gene encodes CDR1 LGHNT and CDR2 FRNRAP. The CDR3 sequence is CASGLTSNTEAFF. The CDR3 nucleotides read TGTGCTAGTGGTTTGACCAGTAACACTGAAGCTTTCTTT.

The chain carries TRBV24-1 and TRBJ1-4, with TRBD1 matching over 8 bases. The V gene end was trimmed by 2 bases and the J gene end by 4 bases; junction bases not matched to a gene: 2. Germline V gene lookup returns CDR1 KGHDR and CDR2 SFDVKD. CDR3 length: 15 residues. The CDR3 is CATSDSDRDNEKLFF. CDR3 nucleotide sequence: TGTGCCACCAGTGATTCGGACAGGGATAATGAAAAACTGTTTTTT.

V is TRBV13 and J is TRBJ2-6, with unresolved D. Germline-derived CDR1 and CDR2 are PRHDT and FYEKMQ (reference sequence). The CDR3 consists of 14 residues. The germline V and J ends were trimmed by 9 bases and 1 base, with 10 bases remaining between them. CDR3 bases: TGTGCCAGTAACCAGGATTCTGGGGCCAACGTCCTGACTTTC. Translation: CASNQDSGANVLTF.

This clone was counted a single time. The chain recombines TRBV11-2 with TRBJ2-3; TRBD2 aligns across 9 bases. Germline lookup yields CDR1 SGHAT and CDR2 FQNNGV. The CDR3 runs 16 residues. Germline trimming cut 5 bases from V and 6 bases from J; bases unmatched to any gene: 12. CDR3 residues: CASSPRGGAFLDTQYF. For the CDR3, the DNA is TGTGCCAGCAGCCCCCGCGGGGGGGCTTTTTTGGATACGCAGTATTTT.

This rearrangement joins TRBV4-1 to TRBJ1-2; D not certain. The CDR3 spans 14 residues. In germline, CDR1 is MGHRA, CDR2 YSYEKL. Trimming stripped 1 base from V and 8 bases from J, with 14 bases between. The CDR3 reads CASSQGGRERGYTF. CDR3 DNA: TGCGCCAGCAGCCAAGGCGGAAGGGAGCGCGGCTACACCTTC.

V and J are TRBV5-1 and TRBJ1-2; maybe TRBD1 (6 bases). There are 14 residues in the CDR3. Looked up from germline, CDR1 is SGHRS and CDR2 is YFSETQ. Trimming removed 4 bases at V and 8 bases at J, with 18 bases between. The CDR3, as DNA: TGCGCCAGCAGCCGAGGGCTCTCAGGGGAAGGCTACACCTTC. Amino acids: CASSRGLSGEGYTF.

This clone was seen a few times. The chain links TRBV18 to TRBJ2-3; unclear D gene. V lost 3 bases and J lost 0, with 10 bases in between. Per the germline V gene, CDR1 is KGHSH and CDR2 is LQKENI. The CDR3 spans 15 residues. The chain's CDR3 is CASSPSVASTDTQYF. Written as DNA, the CDR3 is TGTGCCAGCTCACCCTCTGTAGCTAGCACAGATACGCAGTATTTT.

V and J are TRBV7-2 and TRBJ2-3; TRBD2 matches 10 bases. V was pared by 8 bases and J by 0 bases, with 8 bases of the junction left unmatched. Germline-derived CDR1 and CDR2 are SGHTA and FQGNSA. The CDR3 covers 16 residues. The CDR3 region is CASGLSGGASTDTQYF. CDR3 coding DNA: TGTGCCAGCGGCCTCAGCGGGGGGGCTAGCACAGATACGCAGTATTTT.